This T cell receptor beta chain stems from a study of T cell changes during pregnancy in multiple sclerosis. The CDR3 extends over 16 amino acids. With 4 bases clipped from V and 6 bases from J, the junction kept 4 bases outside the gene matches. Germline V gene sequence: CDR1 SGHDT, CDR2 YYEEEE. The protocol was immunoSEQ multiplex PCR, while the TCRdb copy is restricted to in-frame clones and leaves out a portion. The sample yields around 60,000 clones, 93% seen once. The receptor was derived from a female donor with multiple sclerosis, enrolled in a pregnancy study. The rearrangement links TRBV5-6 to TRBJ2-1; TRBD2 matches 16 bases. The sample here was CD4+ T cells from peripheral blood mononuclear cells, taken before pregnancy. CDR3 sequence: CASSVGTSGRVNEQFF. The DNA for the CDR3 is TGTGCCAGCAGCGTCGGGACTAGCGGGAGGGTCAATGAGCAGTTCTTC.